The rows below give T cell receptor beta chains drawn from one sample of a study of blood T cell repertoires in COVID-19. Sequenced by immunoSEQ multiplex PCR; TCRdb stores in-frame clones only, minus some. The sample has about 67,000 clones, around four fifths seen once; the top ten hold about 38%. The sequenced sample consisted of peripheral blood. These receptors all come from a human donor in a cohort sampled during active COVID-19. The CDR3 runs from the conserved cysteine through the conserved F or W. D genes are given only for firm matches. The size of a clone is reported for some rows only, either as once, few or many, or as a class for expanded clones.

clone size: -
J gene: TRBJ1-4
V gene: TRBV9
D gene: -
CDR3 length: 15
CDR3 DNA: TGTGCCAGCAGCTCACAAACAGGGTTCGATGAAAAACTGTTTTTT
CDR3 protein: CASSSQTGFDEKLFF

clone size: -
J gene: TRBJ1-2
V gene: TRBV5-4
D gene: TRBD1
CDR3 length: 15
CDR3 DNA: TGTGCCAGCAGCCCTGAGACAGGGGGACTCTATGGCTACACCTTC
CDR3 protein: CASSPETGGLYGYTF

clone size: -
J gene: TRBJ1-2
V gene: TRBV9
D gene: -
CDR3 length: 13
CDR3 DNA: TGTGCCAGCAGCGTAGAGGGGAGGGATGGCTACACCTTC
CDR3 protein: CASSVEGRDGYTF

clone size: -
J gene: TRBJ1-1
V gene: TRBV27
D gene: -
CDR3 length: 14
CDR3 DNA: TGTGCCAGCAGTTTATTCGGGGGAGGAACTGAAGCTTTCTTT
CDR3 protein: CASSLFGGGTEAFF

clone size: -
J gene: TRBJ2-3
V gene: TRBV5-1
D gene: TRBD1
CDR3 length: 17
CDR3 DNA: TGCGCCAGCACCTACGGATCGACAGGGGGTTCCACAGATACGCAGTATTTT
CDR3 protein: CASTYGSTGGSTDTQYF

clone size: -
J gene: TRBJ1-1
V gene: TRBV18
D gene: TRBD1
CDR3 length: 16
CDR3 DNA: TGTGCCAGCTCACCACCGTTCGGGACAGGGGTCACTGAAGCTTTCTTT
CDR3 protein: CASSPPFGTGVTEAFF

clone size: -
J gene: TRBJ1-2
V gene: TRBV5-8
D gene: -
CDR3 length: 13
CDR3 DNA: TGTGCCAGCATAGGCAGGGTTCGATATGGCTACACCTTC
CDR3 protein: CASIGRVRYGYTF

clone size: -
J gene: TRBJ1-1
V gene: TRBV19
D gene: TRBD1
CDR3 length: 12
CDR3 DNA: TGTGCCAGTAGGGGGGACAGGGCTGAAGCTTTCTTT
CDR3 protein: CASRGDRAEAFF

clone size: -
J gene: TRBJ1-5
V gene: TRBV19
D gene: -
CDR3 length: 18
CDR3 DNA: TGTGCCAGTAGTAGACGCAGCGCAGGGGCATCGAGCAATCAGCCCCAGCATTTT
CDR3 protein: CASSRRSAGASSNQPQHF

clone size: -
J gene: TRBJ1-2
V gene: TRBV12-3/TRBV12-4
D gene: -
CDR3 length: 11
CDR3 DNA: TGTGCCAGCGGCACTCAGGGTGGCTACACCTTC
CDR3 protein: CASGTQGGYTF

clone size: -
J gene: TRBJ1-2
V gene: TRBV10-3
D gene: TRBD1
CDR3 length: 15
CDR3 DNA: TGTGCCATCAGTGAGTTGGAGGGGGCCGTGGGAGGCTACACCTTC
CDR3 protein: CAISELEGAVGGYTF

clone size: few
J gene: TRBJ1-1
V gene: TRBV5-1
D gene: -
CDR3 length: 13
CDR3 DNA: TGCGCCAGCAGCCGCGGGATGAACACTGAAGCTTTCTTT
CDR3 protein: CASSRGMNTEAFF

clone size: -
J gene: TRBJ2-3
V gene: TRBV5-6
D gene: TRBD1
CDR3 length: 15
CDR3 DNA: TGTGCCAGCAGTTTGAGGGGGCGCGGGACAGATACGCAGTATTTT
CDR3 protein: CASSLRGRGTDTQYF

clone size: -
J gene: TRBJ1-4
V gene: TRBV28
D gene: -
CDR3 length: 15
CDR3 DNA: TGTGCCAGCAGCCTCGGGGGGTCCGGTGATGAAAAACTGTTTTTT
CDR3 protein: CASSLGGSGDEKLFF

clone size: -
J gene: TRBJ2-1
V gene: TRBV5-1
D gene: TRBD2
CDR3 length: 15
CDR3 DNA: TGCGCCAGCAGCCCCGGGACTAGCGAGAACAATGAGCAGTTCTTC
CDR3 protein: CASSPGTSENNEQFF

clone size: few
J gene: TRBJ2-1
V gene: TRBV4-2
D gene: -
CDR3 length: 14
CDR3 DNA: TGTGCCAGCAGCACTCTAGTTTCCTACAATGAGCAGTTCTTC
CDR3 protein: CASSTLVSYNEQFF

clone size: -
J gene: TRBJ2-5
V gene: TRBV12-3/TRBV12-4
D gene: TRBD2
CDR3 length: 13
CDR3 DNA: TGTGCCAGCAGTTTGGGAGGGGTAGAGACCCAGTACTTC
CDR3 protein: CASSLGGVETQYF

clone size: -
J gene: TRBJ1-2
V gene: TRBV7-2
D gene: -
CDR3 length: 16
CDR3 DNA: TGTGCCAGCAGCTCCCACGGGTGGATCGCCGGCTATGGCTACACCTTC
CDR3 protein: CASSSHGWIAGYGYTF

clone size: -
J gene: TRBJ2-1
V gene: TRBV7-2
D gene: TRBD1
CDR3 length: 15
CDR3 DNA: TGTGCCATCTCACTGGGACAGGGATCCTACAATGAGCAGTTCTTC
CDR3 protein: CAISLGQGSYNEQFF

clone size: -
J gene: TRBJ1-2
V gene: TRBV15
D gene: TRBD1
CDR3 length: 17
CDR3 DNA: TGTGCCACCAGCAGGTGGCCTCCCGGGACAGGGGACGATGGCTACACCTTC
CDR3 protein: CATSRWPPGTGDDGYTF

clone size: -
J gene: TRBJ1-2
V gene: TRBV7-9
D gene: TRBD1
CDR3 length: 16
CDR3 DNA: TGTGCCAGCAGCCTCGGGACAGGAGGGACTAACTATGGCTACACCTTC
CDR3 protein: CASSLGTGGTNYGYTF

clone size: -
J gene: TRBJ2-7
V gene: TRBV5-1
D gene: TRBD2
CDR3 length: 15
CDR3 DNA: TGCGCCAGCAGCTTGGTTGGCGGGGGTGTGAGCGAGCAGTACTTC
CDR3 protein: CASSLVGGGVSEQYF

clone size: -
J gene: TRBJ2-3
V gene: TRBV30
D gene: TRBD1
CDR3 length: 13
CDR3 DNA: TGTGCCTGGCGGGACAGGGGCAGAAATACGCAGTATTTT
CDR3 protein: CAWRDRGRNTQYF

clone size: -
J gene: TRBJ1-2
V gene: TRBV7-8
D gene: -
CDR3 length: 18
CDR3 DNA: TGTGCCAGCAGCAGTCAGACGGATATGCCCTCGGGTGGCTCTGGCTACACCTTC
CDR3 protein: CASSSQTDMPSGGSGYTF

clone size: -
J gene: TRBJ2-2
V gene: TRBV15
D gene: TRBD1
CDR3 length: 19
CDR3 DNA: TGTGCCACCAGCAAGCGATTCCTCCTTGGGACAGTGAACACCGGGGAGCTGTTTTTT
CDR3 protein: CATSKRFLLGTVNTGELFF

clone size: -
J gene: TRBJ2-1
V gene: TRBV10-3
D gene: TRBD2
CDR3 length: 11
CDR3 DNA: TGTGCCATCAGCCGGGGGGGAGAGCAGTTCTTC
CDR3 protein: CAISRGGEQFF

clone size: -
J gene: TRBJ2-2
V gene: TRBV10-1
D gene: -
CDR3 length: 16
CDR3 DNA: TGCGCCAGCAGTGATCAAGGACCACTAGGAACCGGGGAGCTGTTTTTT
CDR3 protein: CASSDQGPLGTGELFF

clone size: -
J gene: TRBJ2-2
V gene: TRBV19
D gene: -
CDR3 length: 17
CDR3 DNA: TGTGCCAGTAGTATTAAGCCGGCGGGTCTGAACACCGGGGAGCTGTTTTTT
CDR3 protein: CASSIKPAGLNTGELFF

clone size: -
J gene: TRBJ2-3
V gene: TRBV11-3
D gene: TRBD2
CDR3 length: 17
CDR3 DNA: TGTGCCAGCAGCTCCGGGACTAGCGGGGGGGCCGTAGATACGCAGTATTTT
CDR3 protein: CASSSGTSGGAVDTQYF

clone size: -
J gene: TRBJ2-5
V gene: TRBV7-8
D gene: TRBD1
CDR3 length: 16
CDR3 DNA: TGTGCCAGCAGCTCTGTACGACAGGGGGCATGGAAGACCCAGTACTTC
CDR3 protein: CASSSVRQGAWKTQYF

clone size: -
J gene: TRBJ1-5
V gene: TRBV29-1
D gene: -
CDR3 length: 14
CDR3 DNA: TGCAGCGTTGAAGTAGCCAGTGCCAATCAGCCCCAGCATTTT
CDR3 protein: CSVEVASANQPQHF

clone size: once
J gene: TRBJ2-5
V gene: TRBV18
D gene: -
CDR3 length: 15
CDR3 DNA: TGTGCCAGCTCACCAAGTCGATCCGGGCAAGAGACCCAGTACTTC
CDR3 protein: CASSPSRSGQETQYF

clone size: -
J gene: TRBJ2-3
V gene: TRBV9
D gene: TRBD2
CDR3 length: 16
CDR3 DNA: TGTGCCAGCAGCGTAGACGGCGGGGGGGCACCAGATACGCAGTATTTT
CDR3 protein: CASSVDGGGAPDTQYF

clone size: -
J gene: TRBJ1-2
V gene: TRBV6-1
D gene: -
CDR3 length: 14
CDR3 DNA: TGTGCCAGCAGTGAACGAGACAACCACTATGGCTACACCTTC
CDR3 protein: CASSERDNHYGYTF

clone size: -
J gene: TRBJ2-1
V gene: TRBV7-9
D gene: TRBD1
CDR3 length: 16
CDR3 DNA: TGTGCCAGCAGCTTAGCGCGGACAGGACATCACAATGAGCAGTTCTTC
CDR3 protein: CASSLARTGHHNEQFF

clone size: -
J gene: TRBJ2-3
V gene: TRBV18
D gene: -
CDR3 length: 14
CDR3 DNA: TGTGCCAGCTCACCCGGGACTCCCACAGATACGCAGTATTTT
CDR3 protein: CASSPGTPTDTQYF

clone size: -
J gene: TRBJ1-5
V gene: TRBV2
D gene: TRBD1
CDR3 length: 14
CDR3 DNA: TGTGCCAGCAACCCCAGGGGGGGCAATCAGCCCCAGCATTTT
CDR3 protein: CASNPRGGNQPQHF

clone size: -
J gene: TRBJ1-1
V gene: TRBV15
D gene: -
CDR3 length: 15
CDR3 DNA: TGTGCCACCAGCAGTATACAGGGAAAGGGCACTGAAGCTTTCTTT
CDR3 protein: CATSSIQGKGTEAFF

clone size: once
J gene: TRBJ2-5
V gene: TRBV18
D gene: TRBD2
CDR3 length: 15
CDR3 DNA: TGTGCCAGCTCAGCGCCGGGACTAGCGCAGGAGACCCAGTACTTC
CDR3 protein: CASSAPGLAQETQYF

clone size: once
J gene: TRBJ2-3
V gene: TRBV27
D gene: TRBD2
CDR3 length: 14
CDR3 DNA: TGTGCCAGCACCCCACGGGGGGGCCCAGATACGCAGTATTTT
CDR3 protein: CASTPRGGPDTQYF

clone size: -
J gene: TRBJ2-5
V gene: TRBV6-2/TRBV6-3
D gene: -
CDR3 length: 12
CDR3 DNA: TGTGCCAGCAGTCCAACCCGGGAGACCCAGTACTTC
CDR3 protein: CASSPTRETQYF

clone size: -
J gene: TRBJ1-5
V gene: TRBV23-1
D gene: TRBD1
CDR3 length: 16
CDR3 DNA: TGCGCCAGCGACGAGACAGGGATCTTGAGCAATCAGCCCCAGCATTTT
CDR3 protein: CASDETGILSNQPQHF

clone size: -
J gene: TRBJ2-1
V gene: TRBV5-8
D gene: TRBD2
CDR3 length: 13
CDR3 DNA: TGTGCCACCGGGAGGACTAGCGGGGATGAGCAGTTCTTC
CDR3 protein: CATGRTSGDEQFF

clone size: -
J gene: TRBJ2-4
V gene: TRBV7-6
D gene: -
CDR3 length: 12
CDR3 DNA: TGTGCCAGCAGCTTAGAGGACAGCATTCAGTACTTC
CDR3 protein: CASSLEDSIQYF

clone size: few
J gene: TRBJ1-1
V gene: TRBV3-1/TRBV3-2
D gene: -
CDR3 length: 15
CDR3 DNA: TGTGCCAGCAGCCAAGATTACAGGGCAGGAACTGAAGCTTTCTTT
CDR3 protein: CASSQDYRAGTEAFF

clone size: -
J gene: TRBJ1-6
V gene: TRBV2
D gene: TRBD1
CDR3 length: 15
CDR3 DNA: TGTGCCAGCAGAGAGACAGGGACGGGAAATTCACCCCTCCACTTT
CDR3 protein: CASRETGTGNSPLHF

clone size: -
J gene: TRBJ2-2
V gene: TRBV30
D gene: -
CDR3 length: 17
CDR3 DNA: TGTGCCTGGAGTGTAATTGTCATCGGGGAGCTGTCCGGGGAGCTGTTTTTT
CDR3 protein: CAWSVIVIGELSGELFF

clone size: once
J gene: TRBJ2-5
V gene: TRBV5-1
D gene: -
CDR3 length: 15
CDR3 DNA: TGCGCCAGCAGCGATAATTTAGGGGCTGGGGAGACCCAGTACTTC
CDR3 protein: CASSDNLGAGETQYF

clone size: once
J gene: TRBJ2-7
V gene: TRBV5-1
D gene: TRBD1
CDR3 length: 15
CDR3 DNA: TGCGCCAGCAGCTATACAGGGGGGACCTCCTACGAGCAGTACTTC
CDR3 protein: CASSYTGGTSYEQYF

clone size: -
J gene: TRBJ2-5
V gene: TRBV5-1
D gene: -
CDR3 length: 13
CDR3 DNA: TGCGCCAGCAGCTTTCAGGTCCAAGAGACCCAGTACTTC
CDR3 protein: CASSFQVQETQYF

clone size: -
J gene: TRBJ1-2
V gene: TRBV2
D gene: -
CDR3 length: 13
CDR3 DNA: TGTGCCAGCTCCTACGCGGGTCGTAGTGGCTACACCTTC
CDR3 protein: CASSYAGRSGYTF

clone size: -
J gene: TRBJ2-7
V gene: TRBV21-1
D gene: -
CDR3 length: 15
CDR3 DNA: TGTGCCAGCAGCACGGGACAACTAGGCACCTACGAGCAGTACTTC
CDR3 protein: CASSTGQLGTYEQYF

clone size: -
J gene: TRBJ1-2
V gene: TRBV27
D gene: TRBD1
CDR3 length: 13
CDR3 DNA: TGTGCCAGCAGACGGGACAGCCTATATGGCTACACCTTC
CDR3 protein: CASRRDSLYGYTF

clone size: -
J gene: TRBJ1-1
V gene: TRBV29-1
D gene: TRBD1
CDR3 length: 13
CDR3 DNA: TGCAGCGTCGCGACAGGGAGGAACACTGAAGCTTTCTTT
CDR3 protein: CSVATGRNTEAFF

clone size: -
J gene: TRBJ2-1
V gene: TRBV6-2/TRBV6-3
D gene: TRBD1
CDR3 length: 14
CDR3 DNA: TGTGCCAGCAGCCAGGGGGCGGGGTACAATGAGCAGTTCTTC
CDR3 protein: CASSQGAGYNEQFF

clone size: -
J gene: TRBJ2-7
V gene: TRBV18
D gene: TRBD1
CDR3 length: 15
CDR3 DNA: TGTGCCAGCTCACTAGGACGGACAGGGACCGTCGAGCAGTACTTC
CDR3 protein: CASSLGRTGTVEQYF